This T cell receptor beta chain comes out of a study of T cell changes during pregnancy in multiple sclerosis. TCRdb's copy holds only in-frame clones and misses some; the assay was immunoSEQ multiplex PCR. The table has about 40,000 clones, 90% seen once; the top ten hold 0.43%. The CDR3 consists of 17 residues. Trimming cost V 1 base and J 1 base, with 16 bases left between them. Per germline, CDR1 LNHNV and CDR2 YYDKDF (reference sequence). This TCR derives from a female donor with multiple sclerosis, enrolled in a pregnancy study. The sample in question was CD4+ T cells from peripheral blood mononuclear cells, obtained in the third trimester of pregnancy. The chain combines TRBV15 with TRBJ2-5, with a weak D call TRBD2 (7 bases). For the CDR3, the DNA is TGTGCCACCAGCAGAGGGGGAAGGGGGGGGTTCCAAGAGACCCAGTACTTC. Protein: CATSRGGRGGFQETQYF.